The next 20 T cell receptor beta chains were all read from a single sample in a study of CD8 T cells in Susac syndrome. With random hexamers, about 0.5 to 1 ug RNA was reverse transcribed. TCRdb reanalysed the immunoSEQ multiplex PCR reads using MiXCR and keeps one entry per CDR3 protein. The data contain roughly 330,000 distinct CDR3 sequences, under 95% of them singletons. Sequences were obtained from CD4+ T cells from PBMCs. Every receptor here comes from a human donor with multiple sclerosis.

The V call is TRBV30, the J call TRBJ2-5, with D unresolved. This CDR3 has 16 residues. V lost 0 bases and J 3 bases, leaving 17 bases between the germline ends. Germline V gene data show CDR1 as GTSNPN and CDR2 as SVGIG (reference sequence). The CDR3 bases are TGTGCCTGGAGTGTACGAATGCCGGATGGTAAAGAGACCCAGTACTTC. Its translation is CAWSVRMPDGKETQYF.

CDR3 region: CATSRGGRGNQPQHF. Written as DNA, the CDR3 is TGTGCCACCAGCCGAGGGGGAAGGGGCAATCAGCCCCAGCATTTT. The rearrangement uses TRBV15 and TRBJ1-5, with a possible D match to TRBD1 (6 bases). V lost 5 bases and J lost 2, with 13 bases in between. CDR3 length: 15 amino acids. Per the germline V gene, CDR1 is LNHNV and CDR2 is YYDKDF (reference sequence).

The CDR3 here is CASILGGSGNTIYF. Here the CDR3 DNA reads TGTGCCAGCATCCTGGGGGGTTCTGGAAACACCATATATTTT. The chain carries TRBV12-3 or TRBV12-4 and TRBJ1-3; a weak D match, TRBD1 (5 bases). The germline V and J ends were trimmed by 7 bases and 1 base, with 11 bases remaining between them. The CDR3 length is 14 residues.

This clonotype was found once. The chain uses TRBV3-1 and TRBJ2-1; 9 nucleotides line up with TRBD1. V shed 5 bases and J 12 bases; nucleotides not matched to a gene: 5. Germline V lookup: CDR1 LGHDT, CDR2 YNNKEL (reference sequence). CDR3 length equals 12 residues. The CDR3 nucleotides are TGTGCCAGCAGCTCTTCGACAGGGGGGCAGTTCTTC. It codes for CASSSSTGGQFF.

CDR3 DNA sequence: TGTGCCAGCAGCTCAAAGTGGGACAGCTCCTACGAGCAGTACTTC. Translated, it gives CASSSKWDSSYEQYF. The chain joins TRBV21-1 to TRBJ2-7; TRBD1 is the table's D call, not checked against the DNA. TRBV21-1 is listed as a pseudogene. The CDR3 sequence is 15 residues long.

This rearrangement joins TRBV24-1 to TRBJ2-5; TRBD2 agrees at 9 bases. From germline, CDR1 is KGHDR and CDR2 SFDVKD. The V gene end was trimmed by 3 bases and the J gene end by 4 bases; junction bases not matched to a gene: 11. The CDR3 has 17 amino acids. This CDR3 is CATSDARLAGDGETQYF. In DNA form, the CDR3 reads TGTGCCACCAGTGATGCCCGCTTAGCGGGAGACGGAGAGACCCAGTACTTC.

V gene TRBV30 combines with J gene TRBJ2-5; 8 bases are shared with TRBD1. There are 12 residues in the CDR3. The germline V gene has CDR1 GTSNPN and CDR2 SVGIG (reference sequence). V gave up 5 bases and J gave up 4 bases; unmatched junction bases: 3. The chain's CDR3 is CAWDRGSETQYF. The DNA for the CDR3 is TGTGCCTGGGACAGGGGATCAGAGACCCAGTACTTC.

V gene TRBV18 combines with J gene TRBJ1-1; D gene uncertain. The V end lost 5 bases, the J end lost 4 bases, and 14 bases lay between the germline ends. This CDR3 region has 14 residues. Germline lookup yields CDR1 KGHSH and CDR2 LQKENI. The CDR3 sequence: CASSSGKGGTEAFF. The CDR3 DNA is TGTGCCAGCTCATCGGGGAAAGGAGGCACTGAAGCTTTCTTT. Complete variable domain (other parts from reference TRBV18 and TRBJ1-1): NAGVMQNPRHLVRRRGQEARLRCSPMKGHSHVYWYRQLPEEGLKFMVYLQKENIIDESGMPKERFSAEFPKEGPSILRIQQVVRGDSAAYFCASSSGKGGTEAFFGQGTRLTVV.

The J gene is TRBJ2-1, the V gene TRBV5-6; 10 positions match TRBD2. J was trimmed by 3 bases and V by 4 bases; bases with no gene match: 4. This CDR3 is 15 amino acids long. CDR1 SGHDT and CDR2 YYEEEE come from the germline V gene. The DNA of the CDR3 is TGTGCCAGCAGCGAGGGACTAGCGCGCTACAATGAGCAGTTCTTC. Translating it yields CASSEGLARYNEQFF.

A single count supports this clonotype. CDR3 amino acids: CASTAPGGPETQYF. Written as DNA, the CDR3 is TGCGCCAGCACCGCTCCCGGGGGTCCCGAGACCCAGTACTTC. This chain uses TRBV5-1 with TRBJ2-5, with a tentative D call TRBD2 (6 bases). V dropped 6 bases and J dropped 5 bases, with 17 bases sitting between them. Germline V gene lookup returns CDR1 SGHRS and CDR2 YFSETQ. This CDR3 is 14 amino acids long.

The J gene is TRBJ2-6, the V gene TRBV30; tentative D call: TRBD2 (6 bases). Germline V gene lookup returns CDR1 GTSNPN and CDR2 SVGIG (reference sequence). The CDR3 is made up of 16 amino acids. V was cut by 4 bases and J by 2 bases, with 15 bases left in between. The CDR3 sequence is CAWTPGGWAGANVLTF. The CDR3 nucleotides read TGTGCCTGGACGCCCGGGGGATGGGCTGGGGCCAACGTCCTGACTTTC.

V is TRBV7-9 and J is TRBJ1-4; D gene unclear. The CDR3 is 14 residues long. Germline lookup yields CDR1 SEHNR and CDR2 FQNEAQ (reference sequence). V was trimmed by 4 bases and J by 0 bases, leaving 6 bases between them. CDR3 sequence: CASSYPATNEKLFF. In DNA, the CDR3 is TGTGCCAGCAGCTACCCTGCAACTAATGAAAAACTGTTTTTT.

The V gene is TRBV7-9, the J gene TRBJ1-1; TRBD1 is a possible D gene (5 bases). The germline V gene encodes CDR1 SEHNR and CDR2 FQNEAQ (reference sequence). V lost 1 base to trimming and J lost 6 bases, with 24 bases between them. The CDR3 extends over 18 amino acids. The CDR3, as DNA: TGTGCCAGCAGCTTAGGACCCTTAGTTCTTGGGGACGGGGCTGAAGCTTTCTTT. This encodes CASSLGPLVLGDGAEAFF.

This clonotype was seen more than once but under ten times. CDR3 amino acids: CASSPSQGSAFAQYF. The CDR3 nucleotides are TGTGCCAGCAGTCCCTCACAGGGGAGTGCTTTTGCGCAGTACTTC. V is TRBV6-1 and J is TRBJ2-7; TRBD1 matches at 7 bases. V trimming: 5 bases; J trimming: 9 bases; junction bases outside the gene matches: 16. There are 15 residues in the CDR3. CDR1 is MNHNS and CDR2 is SASEGT in the germline V gene.

The V gene is TRBV4-1, the J gene TRBJ2-3, with 7 bases that match TRBD1. CDR3 length equals 14 residues. Trimming took 1 base from V and 5 from J; bases not matched to a gene: 3. The germline gives CDR1 MGHRA, CDR2 YSYEKL. DNA of the CDR3: TGCGCCAGCAGCCAAGTAGGGGGCCAAGATACGCAGTATTTT. Translation gives CASSQVGGQDTQYF.

The V and J genes are TRBV7-9 and TRBJ1-1; tentative D call: TRBD1 (6 bases). Per the germline V gene, CDR1 is SEHNR and CDR2 is FQNEAQ (reference sequence). This CDR3 contains 15 residues. The V gene lost 6 bases and the J gene lost 1 base, with 15 bases spanning the gap. This CDR3 reads CASRVGGPKNTEAFF. The CDR3 bases are TGTGCCAGCAGGGTAGGGGGACCGAAGAACACTGAAGCTTTCTTT.

This clonotype occurred once. The chain recombines TRBV7-2 with TRBJ2-7; a possible D gene is TRBD1 (6 bases). The CDR3 loop spans 12 amino acids. Trimming pared 5 bases from V and 5 bases from J, leaving 10 bases between. Germline CDR1 and CDR2: SGHTA and FQGNSA. CDR3: CASSPDRHEQYF. The CDR3 DNA sequence: TGTGCCAGCAGCCCAGACAGGCACGAGCAGTACTTC. Full variable domain (missing parts from reference TRBV7-2 and TRBJ2-7): GAGVSQSPSNKVTEKGKDVELRCDPISGHTALYWYRQSLGQGLEFLIYFQGNSAPDKSGLPSDRFSAERTGGSVSTLTIQRTQQEDSAVYLCASSPDRHEQYFGPGTRLTVT.

This clonotype was seen a single time. This chain connects TRBV7-2 to TRBJ2-1; D possibly uses TRBD1 or TRBD2 (5 bases each). Germline V gene lookup returns CDR1 SGHTA and CDR2 FQGNSA. This CDR3 contains 16 residues. Trimming removed 1 base at V and 6 bases at J, with 16 bases between. The DNA of the CDR3 is TGTGCCAGCAGCTTAGTTGTGGGGGTTACGAGCAATGAGCAGTTCTTC. This codes for CASSLVVGVTSNEQFF.

The chain has TRBV7-6 and TRBJ2-7; 7 positions agree with TRBD1. After removal of 0 bases from V and 1 base from J, the junction contained 6 bases not matched to a gene. This CDR3 spans 16 amino acids. In germline, CDR1 is SGHVS, CDR2 FNYEAQ. The DNA for the CDR3 is TGTGCCAGCAGCTTAGCTAGGACAGGTGATTCCTACGAGCAGTACTTC. Encoded protein: CASSLARTGDSYEQYF.

The CDR3 here is CASSFSGTGLKETQYF. The CDR3 region has the DNA TGTGCCAGCAGCTTCTCCGGGACAGGCTTGAAAGAGACCCAGTACTTC. V and J are TRBV7-9 and TRBJ2-5, with TRBD1 matching over 8 bases. Trimming cost V 3 bases and J 3 bases; bases outside gene matches: 9. There are 16 residues in the CDR3. CDR1 and CDR2 from the germline V gene are SEHNR and FQNEAQ (reference sequence).